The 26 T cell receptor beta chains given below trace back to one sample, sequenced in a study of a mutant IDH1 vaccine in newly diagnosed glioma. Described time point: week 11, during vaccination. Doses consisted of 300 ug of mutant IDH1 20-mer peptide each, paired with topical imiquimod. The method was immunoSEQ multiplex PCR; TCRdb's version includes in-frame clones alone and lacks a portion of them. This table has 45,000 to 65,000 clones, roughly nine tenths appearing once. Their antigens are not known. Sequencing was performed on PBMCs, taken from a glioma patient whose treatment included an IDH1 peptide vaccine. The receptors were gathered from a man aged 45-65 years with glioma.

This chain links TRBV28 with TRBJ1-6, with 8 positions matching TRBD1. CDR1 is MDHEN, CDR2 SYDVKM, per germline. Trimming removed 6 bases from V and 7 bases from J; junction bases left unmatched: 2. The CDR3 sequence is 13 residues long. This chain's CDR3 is CASRGTGNSPLHF. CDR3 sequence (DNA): TGTGCCAGCAGAGGGACAGGCAATTCACCCCTCCACTTT.

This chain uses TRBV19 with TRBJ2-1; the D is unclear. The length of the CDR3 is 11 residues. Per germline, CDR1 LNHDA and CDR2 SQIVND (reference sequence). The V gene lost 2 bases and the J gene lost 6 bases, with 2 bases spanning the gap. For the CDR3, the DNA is TGTGCCAGTAGTATATCCAATGAGCAGTTCTTC. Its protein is CASSISNEQFF.

As DNA, the CDR3 is TGTGCCAGCAGCGTAGCAACAGGGAGGCACGAGCAGTACTTC. Translating it yields CASSVATGRHEQYF. The rearrangement uses TRBV9 and TRBJ2-7; D assignment may be TRBD1 or TRBD2 (6 bases each). Germline assignment: CDR1 SGDLS and CDR2 YYNGEE. The V gene lost 0 bases and the J gene lost 5 bases, with 12 bases spanning the gap. This CDR3 is 14 amino acids long.

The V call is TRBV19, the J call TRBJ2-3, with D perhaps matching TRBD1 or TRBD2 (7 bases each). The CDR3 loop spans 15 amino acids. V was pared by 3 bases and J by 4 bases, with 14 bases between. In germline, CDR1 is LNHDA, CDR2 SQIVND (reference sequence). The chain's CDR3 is CASSMIAGGADTQYF. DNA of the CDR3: TGTGCCAGTAGTATGATCGCAGGGGGGGCAGATACGCAGTATTTT.

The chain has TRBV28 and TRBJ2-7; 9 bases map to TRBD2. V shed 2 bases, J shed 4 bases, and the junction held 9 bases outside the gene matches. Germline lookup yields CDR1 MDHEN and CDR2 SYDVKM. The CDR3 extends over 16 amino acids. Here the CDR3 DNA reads TGTGCCAGCAGTTTAGTAGCGGGAGTTGTGGGGTACGAGCAGTACTTC. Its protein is CASSLVAGVVGYEQYF. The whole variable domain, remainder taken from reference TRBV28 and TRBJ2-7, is DVKVTQSSRYLVKRTGEKVFLECVQDMDHENMFWYRQDPGLGLRLIYFSYDVKMKEKGDIPEGYSVSREKKERFSLILESASTNQTSMYLCASSLVAGVVGYEQYFGPGTRLTVT.

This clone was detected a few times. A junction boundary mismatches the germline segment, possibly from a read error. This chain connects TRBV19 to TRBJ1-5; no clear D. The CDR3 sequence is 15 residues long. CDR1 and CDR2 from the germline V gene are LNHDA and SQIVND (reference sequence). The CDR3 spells CARSKTEGRGQPQHF. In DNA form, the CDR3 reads TGTGCCAGGAGTAAAACCGAAGGTCGAGGTCAGCCCCAGCATTTT.

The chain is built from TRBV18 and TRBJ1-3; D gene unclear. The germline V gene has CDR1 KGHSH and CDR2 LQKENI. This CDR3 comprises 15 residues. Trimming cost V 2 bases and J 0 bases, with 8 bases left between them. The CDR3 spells CASSPGGISGNTIYF. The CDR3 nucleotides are TGTGCCAGCTCACCAGGAGGGATCTCTGGAAACACCATATATTTT.

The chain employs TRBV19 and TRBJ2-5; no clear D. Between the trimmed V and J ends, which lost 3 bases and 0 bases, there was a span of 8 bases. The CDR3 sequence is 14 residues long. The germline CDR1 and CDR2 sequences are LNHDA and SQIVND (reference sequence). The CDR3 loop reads CASSIGDYQETQYF. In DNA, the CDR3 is TGTGCCAGTAGTATTGGAGATTACCAAGAGACCCAGTACTTC.

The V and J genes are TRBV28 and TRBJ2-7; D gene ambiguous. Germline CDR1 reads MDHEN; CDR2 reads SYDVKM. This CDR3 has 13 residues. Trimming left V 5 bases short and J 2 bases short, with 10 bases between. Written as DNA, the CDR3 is TGTGCCAGCAGTCCCCTGGGCCCCTACGAGCAGTACTTC. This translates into CASSPLGPYEQYF.

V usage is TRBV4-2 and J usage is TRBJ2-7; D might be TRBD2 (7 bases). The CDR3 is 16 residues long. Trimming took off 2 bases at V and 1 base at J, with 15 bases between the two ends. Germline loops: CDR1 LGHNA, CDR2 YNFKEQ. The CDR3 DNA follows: TGTGCCAGCAGCCAATCCCAGGAGGGGGGGTCCTACGAGCAGTACTTC. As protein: CASSQSQEGGSYEQYF.

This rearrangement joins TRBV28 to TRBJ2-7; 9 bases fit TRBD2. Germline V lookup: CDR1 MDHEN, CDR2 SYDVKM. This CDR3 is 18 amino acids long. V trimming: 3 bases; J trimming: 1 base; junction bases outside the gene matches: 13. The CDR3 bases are TGTGCCAGCAGTTTGGTAGCGGGAGAGGAAGTATCGTCCTACGAGCAGTACTTC. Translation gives CASSLVAGEEVSSYEQYF.

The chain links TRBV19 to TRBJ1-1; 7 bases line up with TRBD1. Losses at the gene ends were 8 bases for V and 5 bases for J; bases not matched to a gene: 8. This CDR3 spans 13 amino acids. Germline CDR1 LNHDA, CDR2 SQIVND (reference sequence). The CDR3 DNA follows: TGTGCCAGTCATACAGGGGCCGGGACTGAAGCTTTCTTT. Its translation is CASHTGAGTEAFF.

CDR3 sequence: CASSSQGYSYNEQFF. CDR3 nucleotides: TGTGCCAGCAGCTCTCAGGGTTATTCCTACAATGAGCAGTTCTTC. The chain links TRBV11-2 to TRBJ2-1; weak D call: TRBD1 (5 bases). CDR3 length: 15 residues. From germline, CDR1 is SGHAT and CDR2 FQNNGV. V lost 4 bases and J lost 1, with 11 bases in between.

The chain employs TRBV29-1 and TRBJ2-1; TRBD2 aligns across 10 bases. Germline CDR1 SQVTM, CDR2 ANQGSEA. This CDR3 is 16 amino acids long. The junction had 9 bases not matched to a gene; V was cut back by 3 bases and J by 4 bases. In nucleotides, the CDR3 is TGCAGCGTTGATGGGACTAGCGACAAACTTTACAATGAGCAGTTCTTC. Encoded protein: CSVDGTSDKLYNEQFF.

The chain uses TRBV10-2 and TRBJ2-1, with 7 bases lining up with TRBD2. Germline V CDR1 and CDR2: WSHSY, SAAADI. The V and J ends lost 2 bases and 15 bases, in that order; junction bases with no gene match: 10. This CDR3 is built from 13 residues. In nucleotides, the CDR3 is TGCGCCAGCAGTGAGCTGGGGGGGAGCAGGCGGTTCTTC. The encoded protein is CASSELGGSRRFF.

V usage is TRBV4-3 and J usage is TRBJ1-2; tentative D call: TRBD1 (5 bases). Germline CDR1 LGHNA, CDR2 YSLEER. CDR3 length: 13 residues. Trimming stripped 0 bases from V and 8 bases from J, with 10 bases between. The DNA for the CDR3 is TGCGCCAGCAGCCAAGATTTAAGGGGCGGCTACACCTTC. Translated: CASSQDLRGGYTF.

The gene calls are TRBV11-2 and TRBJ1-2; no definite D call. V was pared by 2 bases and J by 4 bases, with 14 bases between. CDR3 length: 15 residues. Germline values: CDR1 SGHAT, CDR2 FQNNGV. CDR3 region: CASSLHGNQAYGYTF. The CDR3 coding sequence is TGTGCCAGCAGCTTACATGGGAACCAGGCCTATGGCTACACCTTC.

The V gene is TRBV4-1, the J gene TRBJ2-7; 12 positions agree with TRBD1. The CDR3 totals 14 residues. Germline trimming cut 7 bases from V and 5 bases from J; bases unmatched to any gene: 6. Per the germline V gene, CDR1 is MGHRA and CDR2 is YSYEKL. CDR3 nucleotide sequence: TGCGCCAGCAACCTGGGACAGGGGGCGAACGAGCAGTACTTC. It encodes CASNLGQGANEQYF.

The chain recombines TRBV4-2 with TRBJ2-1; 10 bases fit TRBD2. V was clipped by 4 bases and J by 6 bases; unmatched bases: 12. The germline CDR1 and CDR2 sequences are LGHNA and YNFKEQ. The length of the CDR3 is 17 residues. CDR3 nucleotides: TGTGCCAGCAGCCTGACTCTAGCGGGAGAGGTAACCAATGAGCAGTTCTTC. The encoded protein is CASSLTLAGEVTNEQFF.

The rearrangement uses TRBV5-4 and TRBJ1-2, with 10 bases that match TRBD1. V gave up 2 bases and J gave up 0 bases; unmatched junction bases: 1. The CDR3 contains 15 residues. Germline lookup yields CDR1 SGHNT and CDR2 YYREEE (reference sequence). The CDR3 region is CASSLDRGPNYGYTF. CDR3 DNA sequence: TGTGCCAGCAGCTTAGACAGGGGGCCTAACTATGGCTACACCTTC.

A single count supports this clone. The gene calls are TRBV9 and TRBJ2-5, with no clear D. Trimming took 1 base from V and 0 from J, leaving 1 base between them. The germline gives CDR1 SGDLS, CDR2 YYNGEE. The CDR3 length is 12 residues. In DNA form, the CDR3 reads TGTGCCAGCAGCGTAAACCAAGAGACCCAGTACTTC. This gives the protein CASSVNQETQYF.

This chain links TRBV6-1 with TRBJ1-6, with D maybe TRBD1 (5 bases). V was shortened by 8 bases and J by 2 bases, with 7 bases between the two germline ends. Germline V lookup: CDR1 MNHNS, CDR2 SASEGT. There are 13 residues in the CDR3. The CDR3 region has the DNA TGTGCCAGCCTCAGGGCCTATAATTCACCCCTCCACTTT. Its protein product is CASLRAYNSPLHF.

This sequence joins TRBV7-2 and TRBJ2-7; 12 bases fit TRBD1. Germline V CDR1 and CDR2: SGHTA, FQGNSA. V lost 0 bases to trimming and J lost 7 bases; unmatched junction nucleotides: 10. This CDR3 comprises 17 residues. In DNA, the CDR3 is TGTGCCAGCAGCTTAGCGCTTCCGGGACAGGGGGCTCAAGAGCAGTACTTC. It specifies CASSLALPGQGAQEQYF.

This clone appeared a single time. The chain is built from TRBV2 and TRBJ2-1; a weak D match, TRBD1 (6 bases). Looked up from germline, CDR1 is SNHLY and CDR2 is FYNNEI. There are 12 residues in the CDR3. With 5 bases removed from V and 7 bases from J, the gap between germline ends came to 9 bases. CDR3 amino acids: CASSQQGNEQFF. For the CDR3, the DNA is TGTGCCAGCAGTCAACAGGGAAATGAGCAGTTCTTC.

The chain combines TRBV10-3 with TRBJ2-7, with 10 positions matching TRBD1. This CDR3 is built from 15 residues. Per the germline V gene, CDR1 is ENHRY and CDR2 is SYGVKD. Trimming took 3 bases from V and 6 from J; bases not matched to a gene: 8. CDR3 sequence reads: CAISERTGGMGEQYF. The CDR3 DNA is TGTGCCATCAGTGAAAGGACAGGGGGAATGGGCGAGCAGTACTTC.

The CDR3 region is CASSLAAKRDAEAFF. The CDR3 DNA sequence: TGTGCCAGCAGCTTGGCGGCAAAACGCGACGCTGAAGCTTTCTTT. The rearrangement uses TRBV5-4 and TRBJ1-1; D gene unclear. The V and J ends lost 0 bases and 6 bases respectively, with 15 bases between them. Germline V gene lookup returns CDR1 SGHNT and CDR2 YYREEE (reference sequence). The CDR3 covers 15 residues.